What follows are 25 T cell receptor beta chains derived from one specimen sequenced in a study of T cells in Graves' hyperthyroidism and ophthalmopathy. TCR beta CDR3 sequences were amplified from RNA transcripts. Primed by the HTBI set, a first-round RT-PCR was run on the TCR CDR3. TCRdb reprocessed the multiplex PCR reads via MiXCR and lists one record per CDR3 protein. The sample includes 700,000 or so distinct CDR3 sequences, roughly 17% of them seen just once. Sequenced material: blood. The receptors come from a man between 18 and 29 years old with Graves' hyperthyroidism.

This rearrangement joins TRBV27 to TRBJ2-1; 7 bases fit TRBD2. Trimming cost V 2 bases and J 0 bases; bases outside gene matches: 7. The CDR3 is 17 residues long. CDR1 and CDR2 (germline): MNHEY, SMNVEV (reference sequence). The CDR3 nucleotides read TGTGCCAGCAGTTTAGAGGGACTACAGAGCTCCTACAATGAGCAGTTCTTC. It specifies CASSLEGLQSSYNEQFF.

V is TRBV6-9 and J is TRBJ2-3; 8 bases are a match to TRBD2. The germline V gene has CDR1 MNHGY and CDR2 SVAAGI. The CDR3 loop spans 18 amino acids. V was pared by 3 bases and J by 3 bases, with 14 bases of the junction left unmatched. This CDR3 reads CASSYPFTSGSRTDTQYF. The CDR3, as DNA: TGTGCCAGCAGTTACCCTTTCACGAGCGGGAGTCGTACAGATACGCAGTATTTT.

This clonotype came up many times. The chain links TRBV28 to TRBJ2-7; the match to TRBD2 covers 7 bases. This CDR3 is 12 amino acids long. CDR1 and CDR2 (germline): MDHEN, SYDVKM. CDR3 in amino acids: CAGGRSTYEQYF. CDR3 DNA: TGTGCGGGAGGGAGGAGCACCTACGAGCAGTACTTC. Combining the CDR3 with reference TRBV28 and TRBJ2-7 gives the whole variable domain DVKVTQSSRYLVKRTGEKVFLECVQDMDHENMFWYRQDPGLGLRLIYFSYDVKMKEKGDIPEGYSVSREKKERFSLILESASTNQTSMYLCAGGRSTYEQYFGPGTRLTVT.

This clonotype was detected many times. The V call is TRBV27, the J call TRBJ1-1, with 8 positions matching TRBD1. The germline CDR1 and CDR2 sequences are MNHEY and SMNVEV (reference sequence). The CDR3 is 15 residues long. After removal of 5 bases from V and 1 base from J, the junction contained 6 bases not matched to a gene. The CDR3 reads CASSRIDRGNTEAFF. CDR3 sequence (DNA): TGTGCCAGCAGTCGTATAGACAGGGGGAACACTGAAGCTTTCTTT.

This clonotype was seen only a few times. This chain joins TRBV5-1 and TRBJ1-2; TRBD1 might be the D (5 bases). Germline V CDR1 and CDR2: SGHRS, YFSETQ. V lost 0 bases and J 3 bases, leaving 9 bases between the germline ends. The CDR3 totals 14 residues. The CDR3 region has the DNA TGCGCCAGCAGCTTGGATTCGACAGACTATGGCTACACCTTC. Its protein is CASSLDSTDYGYTF.

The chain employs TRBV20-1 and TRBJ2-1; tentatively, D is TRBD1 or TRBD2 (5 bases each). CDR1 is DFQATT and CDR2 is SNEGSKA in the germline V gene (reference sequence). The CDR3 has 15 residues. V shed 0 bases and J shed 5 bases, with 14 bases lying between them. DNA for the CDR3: TGCAGTGCTAGAGATCCGTCACGGGGACACAATGAGCAGTTCTTC. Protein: CSARDPSRGHNEQFF.

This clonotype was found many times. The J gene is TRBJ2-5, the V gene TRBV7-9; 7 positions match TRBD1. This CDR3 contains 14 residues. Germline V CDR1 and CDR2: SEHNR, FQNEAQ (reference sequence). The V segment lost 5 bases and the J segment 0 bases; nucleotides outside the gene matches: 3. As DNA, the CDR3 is TGTGCCAGCAGCCAGGGACAGAACCAAGAGACCCAGTACTTC. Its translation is CASSQGQNQETQYF.

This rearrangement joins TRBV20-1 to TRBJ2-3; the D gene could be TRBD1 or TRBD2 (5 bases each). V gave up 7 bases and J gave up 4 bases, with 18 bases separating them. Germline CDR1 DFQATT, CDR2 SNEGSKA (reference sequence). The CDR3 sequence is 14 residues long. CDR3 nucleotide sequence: TGCAGTGGTCAAGAGGGGAGCCCCTCAGATACGCAGTATTTT. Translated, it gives CSGQEGSPSDTQYF.

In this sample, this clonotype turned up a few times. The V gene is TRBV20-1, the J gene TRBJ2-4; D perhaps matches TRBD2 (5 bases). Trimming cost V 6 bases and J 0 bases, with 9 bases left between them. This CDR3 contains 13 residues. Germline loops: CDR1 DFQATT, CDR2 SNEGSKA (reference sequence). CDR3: CSAQDLAKNIQYF. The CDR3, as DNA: TGCAGTGCCCAGGACTTAGCCAAAAACATTCAGTACTTC.

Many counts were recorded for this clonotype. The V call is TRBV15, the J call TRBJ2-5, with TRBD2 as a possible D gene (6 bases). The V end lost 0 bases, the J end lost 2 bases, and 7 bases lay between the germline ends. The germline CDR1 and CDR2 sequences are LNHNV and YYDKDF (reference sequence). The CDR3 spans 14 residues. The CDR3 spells CATSRDRGQETQYF. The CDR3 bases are TGTGCCACCAGCAGAGATCGGGGGCAAGAGACCCAGTACTTC.

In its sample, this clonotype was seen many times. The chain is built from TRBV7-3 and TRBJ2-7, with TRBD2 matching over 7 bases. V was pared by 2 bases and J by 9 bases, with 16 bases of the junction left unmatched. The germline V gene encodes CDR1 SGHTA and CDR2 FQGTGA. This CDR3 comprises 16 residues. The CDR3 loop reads CASSLFSGSGLTPQYF. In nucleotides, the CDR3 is TGTGCCAGCAGCTTATTTTCGGGTAGCGGGCTCACGCCGCAGTACTTC.

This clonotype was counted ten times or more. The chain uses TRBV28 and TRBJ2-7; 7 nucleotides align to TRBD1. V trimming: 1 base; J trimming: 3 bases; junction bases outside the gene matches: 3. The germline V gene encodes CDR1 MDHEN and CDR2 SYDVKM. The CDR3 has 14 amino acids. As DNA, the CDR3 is TGTGCCAGCAGTTTATCAGGGGGAATCTACGAGCAGTACTTC. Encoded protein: CASSLSGGIYEQYF.

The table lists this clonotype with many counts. CDR3 sequence: CASSESPGPSYEQYF. The CDR3 coding sequence is TGCGCCAGCAGTGAGTCTCCGGGACCTTCCTACGAGCAGTACTTC. The chain employs TRBV10-1 and TRBJ2-7, with D perhaps matching TRBD1 or TRBD2 (5 bases each). V lost 0 bases, J lost 1 base, and 10 bases lay in between. The germline CDR1 and CDR2 sequences are WNHNN and SYGVQD (reference sequence). The CDR3 spans 15 residues.

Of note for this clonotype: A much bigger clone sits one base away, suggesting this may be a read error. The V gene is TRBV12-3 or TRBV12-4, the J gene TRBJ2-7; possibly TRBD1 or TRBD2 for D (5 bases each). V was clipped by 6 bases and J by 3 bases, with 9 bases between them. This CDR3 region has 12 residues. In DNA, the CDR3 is TGTGCCAGCAGAGGGGACCGCTACGAGCAGTACTTC. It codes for CASRGDRYEQYF.

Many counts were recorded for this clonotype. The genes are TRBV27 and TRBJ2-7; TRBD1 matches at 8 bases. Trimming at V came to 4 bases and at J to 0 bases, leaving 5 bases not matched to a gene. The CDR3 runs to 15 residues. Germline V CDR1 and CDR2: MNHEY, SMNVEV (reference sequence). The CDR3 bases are TGTGCCAGCAGTTCCCGGGACAGGATCTCCTACGAGCAGTACTTC. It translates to CASSSRDRISYEQYF.

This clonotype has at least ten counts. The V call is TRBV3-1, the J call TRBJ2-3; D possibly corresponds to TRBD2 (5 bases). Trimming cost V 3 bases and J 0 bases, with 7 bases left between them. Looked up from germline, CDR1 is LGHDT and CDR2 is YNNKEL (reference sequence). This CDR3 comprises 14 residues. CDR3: CASSHSGSTDTQYF. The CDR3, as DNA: TGTGCCAGCAGCCACAGCGGTAGCACAGATACGCAGTATTTT.

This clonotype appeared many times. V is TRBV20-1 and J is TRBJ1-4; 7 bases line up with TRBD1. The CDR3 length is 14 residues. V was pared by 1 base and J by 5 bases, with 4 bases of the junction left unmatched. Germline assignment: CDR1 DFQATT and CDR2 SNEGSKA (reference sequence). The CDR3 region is CSARGGQPNEKLFF. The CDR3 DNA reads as TGCAGTGCTAGAGGGGGACAGCCCAATGAAAAACTGTTTTTT.

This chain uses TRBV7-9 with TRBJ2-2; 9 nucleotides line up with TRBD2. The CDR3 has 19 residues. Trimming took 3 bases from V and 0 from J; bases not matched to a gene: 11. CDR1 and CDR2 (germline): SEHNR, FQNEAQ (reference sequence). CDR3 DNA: TGTGCCAGCAGCTTCGGACTAGCGAGGGACTACGCGAACACCGGGGAGCTGTTTTTT. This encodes CASSFGLARDYANTGELFF.

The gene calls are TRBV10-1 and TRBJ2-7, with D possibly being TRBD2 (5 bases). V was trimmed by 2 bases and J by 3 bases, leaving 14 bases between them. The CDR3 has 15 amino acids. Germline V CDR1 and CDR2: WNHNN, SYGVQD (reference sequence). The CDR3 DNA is TGCGCCAGCAGTGAGGGGAGCGGTACATTCTACGAGCAGTACTTC. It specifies CASSEGSGTFYEQYF.

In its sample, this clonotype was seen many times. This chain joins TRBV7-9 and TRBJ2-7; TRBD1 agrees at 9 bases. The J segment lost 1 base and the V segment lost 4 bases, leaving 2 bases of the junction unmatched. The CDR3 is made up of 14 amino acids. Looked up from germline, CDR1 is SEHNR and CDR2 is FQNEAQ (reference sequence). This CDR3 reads CASSSDRGSYEQYF. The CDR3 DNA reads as TGTGCCAGCAGCTCGGACAGGGGATCCTACGAGCAGTACTTC. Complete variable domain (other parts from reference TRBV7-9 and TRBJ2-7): DTGVSQNPRHKITKRGQNVTFRCDPISEHNRLYWYRQTLGQGPEFLTYFQNEAQLEKSRLLSDRFSAERPKGSFSTLEIQRTEQGDSAMYLCASSSDRGSYEQYFGPGTRLTVT.

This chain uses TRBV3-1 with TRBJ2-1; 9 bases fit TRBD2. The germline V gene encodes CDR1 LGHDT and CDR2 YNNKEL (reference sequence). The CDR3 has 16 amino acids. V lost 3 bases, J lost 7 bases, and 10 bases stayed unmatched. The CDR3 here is CASSQYRGRAKNEQFF. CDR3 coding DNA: TGTGCCAGCAGCCAGTATCGCGGGAGGGCCAAAAATGAGCAGTTCTTC.

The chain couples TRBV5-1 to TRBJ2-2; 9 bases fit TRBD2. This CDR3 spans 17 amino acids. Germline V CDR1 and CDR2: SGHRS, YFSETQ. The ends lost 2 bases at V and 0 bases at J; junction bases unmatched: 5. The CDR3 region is CASSFRLAETNTGELFF. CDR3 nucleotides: TGCGCCAGCAGCTTCAGACTAGCGGAAACGAACACCGGGGAGCTGTTTTTT.

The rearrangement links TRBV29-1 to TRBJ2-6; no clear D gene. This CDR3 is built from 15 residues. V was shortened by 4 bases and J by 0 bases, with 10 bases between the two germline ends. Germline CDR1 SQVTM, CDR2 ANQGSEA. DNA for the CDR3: TGCAGCGTTGGAGAGGTAATCTCTGGGGCCAACGTCCTGACTTTC. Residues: CSVGEVISGANVLTF.

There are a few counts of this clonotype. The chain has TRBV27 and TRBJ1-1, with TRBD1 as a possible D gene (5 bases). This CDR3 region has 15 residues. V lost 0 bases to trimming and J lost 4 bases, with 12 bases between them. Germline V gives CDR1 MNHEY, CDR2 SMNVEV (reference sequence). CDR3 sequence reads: CASSLSMGGLTEAFF. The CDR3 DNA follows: TGTGCCAGCAGTTTATCGATGGGGGGTCTCACTGAAGCTTTCTTT.

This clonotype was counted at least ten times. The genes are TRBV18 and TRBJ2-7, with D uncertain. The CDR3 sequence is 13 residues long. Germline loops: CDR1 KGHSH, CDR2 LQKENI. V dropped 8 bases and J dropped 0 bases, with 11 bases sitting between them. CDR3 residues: CASSPPSSYEQYF. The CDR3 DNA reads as TGTGCCAGCAGTCCGCCTAGCTCCTACGAGCAGTACTTC.